This passage covers 27 T cell receptor beta chains from one sample sequenced in a study of somatic mutations in cytotoxic T cells in rheumatoid arthritis. Sequenced by immunoSEQ multiplex PCR; TCRdb stores in-frame clones only, minus some. The sample lists several thousand clones; nearly 80% were seen once. Sequencing was carried out using CD8+ T cells sorted from blood. These receptor sequences come from an adult with rheumatoid arthritis.

This rearrangement joins TRBV5-5 to TRBJ2-7, with 11 positions matching TRBD1. This CDR3 spans 15 amino acids. V lost 4 bases and J lost 4; bases outside the gene matches: 7. The germline CDR1 and CDR2 sequences are SGHKS and YYEKEE (reference sequence). The CDR3 DNA is TGTGCCAGCAGCAGAGGACAGGGGGCAATTTACGAGCAGTACGTC. This codes for CASSRGQGAIYEQYV.

The rearrangement links TRBV7-8 to TRBJ2-7; 16 bases are shared with TRBD2. CDR1 is SGHVS, CDR2 FQNEAQ, per germline. The CDR3 is made up of 19 amino acids. V shed 2 bases and J 7 bases; nucleotides not matched to a gene: 14. The CDR3 DNA sequence: TGTGCCAGCAGCTTAATGGGGGGACTAGCGGGAGGGGCTACGACAGAGCAGTACTTC. Translation: CASSLMGGLAGGATTEQYF. The full variable domain, its missing parts supplied by reference TRBV7-8 and TRBJ2-7, is GAGVSQSPRYKVAKRGQDVALRCDPISGHVSLFWYQQALGQGPEFLTYFQNEAQLDKSGLPSDRFFAERPEGSVSTLKIQRTQQEDSAVYLCASSLMGGLAGGATTEQYFGPGTRLTVT.

The gene calls are TRBV29-1 and TRBJ2-1; maybe TRBD1 (6 bases). The CDR3 runs to 14 residues. Germline loops: CDR1 SQVTM, CDR2 ANQGSEA. V lost 4 bases, J lost 4 bases, and 14 bases lay in between. DNA for the CDR3: TGCAGCGTTGGGGGGACACTGGCGTACAATGAGCAGTTCTTC. Protein sequence: CSVGGTLAYNEQFF.

The rearrangement uses TRBV28 and TRBJ1-5, with D possibly matching TRBD1 (6 bases). The V and J ends lost 2 bases and 1 base respectively, with 9 bases between them. The CDR3 extends over 15 amino acids. Germline V gene data show CDR1 as MDHEN and CDR2 as SYDVKM. The CDR3 DNA sequence: TGTGCCAGCAGTTTACAGAGGGGGAGCAATCAGCCCCAGCATTTT. Translating it yields CASSLQRGSNQPQHF.

The chain has TRBV7-8 and TRBJ2-7; the D gene is possibly TRBD2 (6 bases). V lost 1 base to trimming and J lost 1 base, with 14 bases between them. The germline V gene encodes CDR1 SGHVS and CDR2 FQNEAQ. The CDR3 totals 16 residues. CDR3 DNA sequence: TGTGCCAGCAGCTTAGTTGAGGAGGGCAAATCCTACGAGCAGTACTTC. Its protein is CASSLVEEGKSYEQYF.

J is TRBJ2-5 and V is TRBV28, with D possibly being TRBD1 (6 bases). CDR1 is MDHEN, CDR2 SYDVKM, per germline. The V gene lost 11 bases and the J gene lost 5 bases, with 21 bases spanning the gap. The CDR3 covers 14 residues. In DNA, the CDR3 is TGTGCCGGTACGGACAGTTCTTTTCCGGAGACCCAGTACTTC. It encodes CAGTDSSFPETQYF.

The chain combines TRBV10-3 with TRBJ2-7, with D tentatively TRBD2 (6 bases). V lost 11 bases to trimming and J lost 4 bases, with 18 bases between them. Germline-derived CDR1 and CDR2 are ENHRY and SYGVKD. The CDR3 extends over 13 amino acids. CDR3 nucleotides: TGTGCCTCCACGGCACTAGCCGGTTACGAGCAGTACTTC. Protein sequence: CASTALAGYEQYF.

The CDR3 region has the DNA TGTGCCAGAATGTCAATAAACCTGTACGAGCAGTACGTC. Amino acid sequence: CARMSINLYEQYV. The chain combines TRBV5-3 with TRBJ2-7; no clear D. Being an ORF, TRBV5-3 has a function that is uncertain. The V end lost 6 bases, the J end lost 4 bases, and 14 bases lay between the germline ends. CDR3 length equals 13 residues.

J is TRBJ1-2 and V is TRBV5-1; the match to TRBD1 covers 9 bases. Germline CDR1 SGHRS, CDR2 YFSETQ. The CDR3 has 16 residues. V gave up 0 bases and J gave up 7 bases; unmatched junction bases: 10. In nucleotides, the CDR3 is TGCGCCAGCAGCTTGGCCCCGGGACAGGGATTGGCTGGCTACACCTTC. This sequence encodes CASSLAPGQGLAGYTF.

The gene calls are TRBV7-9 and TRBJ1-4; TRBD1 is a possible D gene (5 bases). The V gene's germline CDR1 is SEHNR and CDR2 FQNEAQ (reference sequence). This CDR3 contains 14 residues. Trimming took off 2 bases at V and 5 bases at J, with 9 bases between the two ends. The CDR3 DNA reads as TGTGCCAGCAGCTTACGGGACGGGAATGAAAAACTGTTTTTT. As protein: CASSLRDGNEKLFF.

The J gene is TRBJ1-6, the V gene TRBV6-5, with TRBD1 matching over 8 bases. V lost 2 bases, J lost 9 bases, and 9 bases stayed unmatched. This CDR3 spans 16 amino acids. CDR1 and CDR2 (germline): MNHEY, SVGAGI. Here the CDR3 reads CASSYTQQGVGSPLHF. CDR3 DNA sequence: TGTGCCAGCAGTTACACACAACAGGGGGTCGGTTCACCCCTCCACTTT.

The chain combines TRBV7-9 with TRBJ2-1, with D maybe TRBD2 (6 bases). The CDR3 has 15 amino acids. Germline V gene data show CDR1 as SEHNR and CDR2 as FQNEAQ (reference sequence). V was clipped by 5 bases and J by 0 bases, with 11 bases between them. The CDR3 spells CASSRSGSSYNEQFF. The CDR3 DNA reads as TGTGCCAGCAGCCGTAGCGGAAGCTCCTACAATGAGCAGTTCTTC.

This clone was detected once. The V and J genes are TRBV7-2 and TRBJ1-3, with 7 bases fitting TRBD1. The germline CDR1 and CDR2 sequences are SGHTA and FQGNSA. V was pared by 5 bases and J by 0 bases, with 4 bases of the junction left unmatched. The CDR3 covers 15 residues. The CDR3, as DNA: TGTGCCAGCAGCCTTTGGGACAGCTCTGGAAACACCATATATTTT. It translates to CASSLWDSSGNTIYF.

CDR3 DNA sequence: TGCACCAGCAGCCAACTAGCGGAATGCTCCTACAATGAGCAGTTCTTC. Translation: CTSSQLAECSYNEQFF. The chain couples TRBV1 to TRBJ2-1; the table's D call, TRBD2, has no DNA check behind it. TRBV1 is flagged as a pseudogene. This CDR3 contains 16 residues.

This clone was observed a few times. The chain employs TRBV5-6 and TRBJ1-1; 8 nucleotides match TRBD1. The CDR3 is 14 amino acids. J was trimmed by 5 bases and V by 0 bases; bases with no gene match: 3. Looked up from germline, CDR1 is SGHDT and CDR2 is YYEEEE. The CDR3: CASSLADRGTEAFF. The CDR3 coding sequence is TGTGCCAGCAGCTTGGCTGACAGGGGTACTGAAGCTTTCTTT. The full variable domain, rest sourced from reference TRBV5-6 and TRBJ1-1, is DAGVTQSPTHLIKTRGQQVTLRCSPKSGHDTVSWYQQALGQGPQFIFQYYEEEERQRGNFPDRFSGHQFPNYSSELNVNALLLGDSALYLCASSLADRGTEAFFGQGTRLTVV.

The chain employs TRBV2 and TRBJ2-1, with 13 bases identical to TRBD2. CDR3 size: 20 residues. The germline V gene encodes CDR1 SNHLY and CDR2 FYNNEI. Losses at the gene ends were 0 bases for V and 0 bases for J; bases not matched to a gene: 8. Written as DNA, the CDR3 is TGTGCCAGCAGTGAAGCGGGACTAGCGGGGCCCCGCTTCTCCTACAATGAGCAGTTCTTC. Protein: CASSEAGLAGPRFSYNEQFF.

The gene calls are TRBV30 and TRBJ2-5; TRBD2 is a possible D gene (6 bases). The germline V and J ends were trimmed by 6 bases and 5 bases, with 16 bases remaining between them. The CDR3 is made up of 13 amino acids. Looked up from germline, CDR1 is GTSNPN and CDR2 is SVGIG (reference sequence). The CDR3 DNA reads TGTGCCTGCTCCACGGGGGACGGGGAGACCCAGTACTTC. Protein sequence: CACSTGDGETQYF.

For the CDR3, the DNA is TGTGCCAGCAGAGGACTGGATAAAAACATTCAGTACTTC. This translates into CASRGLDKNIQYF. The V and J genes are TRBV2 and TRBJ2-4; possibly TRBD2 for D (5 bases). With 6 bases removed from V and 4 bases from J, the gap between germline ends came to 10 bases. Germline assignment: CDR1 SNHLY and CDR2 FYNNEI. This CDR3 has 13 amino acids.

CDR3 sequence: CASSSQPGQPNNEQFF. The DNA for the CDR3 is TGTGCCAGCAGCTCACAACCGGGACAGCCGAACAATGAGCAGTTCTTC. This chain uses TRBV7-2 with TRBJ2-1; TRBD1 aligns across 7 bases. With 4 bases clipped from V and 5 bases from J, the junction kept 11 bases outside the gene matches. Germline CDR1 reads SGHTA; CDR2 reads FQGNSA. This CDR3 spans 16 amino acids. Together with reference TRBV7-2 and TRBJ2-1, the CDR3 gives the full variable domain: GAGVSQSPSNKVTEKGKDVELRCDPISGHTALYWYRQSLGQGLEFLIYFQGNSAPDKSGLPSDRFSAERTGGSVSTLTIQRTQQEDSAVYLCASSSQPGQPNNEQFFGPGTRLTVL.

This clone has just one count. This chain links TRBV5-4 with TRBJ2-1; D is perhaps TRBD2 (5 bases). CDR1 and CDR2 (germline): SGHNT, YYREEE (reference sequence). This CDR3 spans 15 amino acids. Trimming removed 4 bases at V and 6 bases at J, with 17 bases between. This chain's CDR3 is CASSPGISASNEQFF. For the CDR3, the DNA is TGTGCCAGCAGCCCGGGTATTAGCGCTTCCAATGAGCAGTTCTTC.

The V gene is TRBV2, the J gene TRBJ1-3; no clear D. Germline V gene data show CDR1 as SNHLY and CDR2 as FYNNEI. The V gene lost 2 bases and the J gene lost 3 bases, with 14 bases spanning the gap. This CDR3 has 16 amino acids. As DNA, the CDR3 is TGTGCCAGCAGTGAAAGGAGACTTAGTGTTGGAAACACCATATATTTT. Protein sequence: CASSERRLSVGNTIYF.

The chain recombines TRBV18 with TRBJ1-1; tentatively, D is TRBD1 (6 bases). The CDR3 is made up of 15 amino acids. Trimming cost V 1 base and J 0 bases, with 9 bases left between them. Germline assignment: CDR1 KGHSH and CDR2 LQKENI. This CDR3 is CASSPRQGMNTEAFF. In DNA form, the CDR3 reads TGTGCCAGCTCACCACGGCAGGGGATGAACACTGAAGCTTTCTTT.

The chain uses TRBV9 and TRBJ2-2; 8 bases agree with TRBD2. Germline V CDR1 and CDR2: SGDLS, YYNGEE. V shed 4 bases and J 0 bases; nucleotides not matched to a gene: 20. There are 21 residues in the CDR3. The CDR3 reads CASSPRPPGGGPYANTGELFF. DNA of the CDR3: TGTGCCAGCAGCCCGCGCCCCCCTGGCGGGGGGCCATACGCGAACACCGGGGAGCTGTTTTTT.

The chain combines TRBV4-1 with TRBJ1-1; maybe TRBD1 (6 bases). Trimming took 3 bases from V and 4 from J, leaving 15 bases between them. The CDR3 totals 15 residues. In germline, CDR1 is MGHRA, CDR2 YSYEKL. The CDR3 DNA sequence: TGCGCCAGCAGCCACGTCCAGGGGCTGATCACTGAAGCTTTCTTT. Amino acid sequence: CASSHVQGLITEAFF.

This chain joins TRBV4-1 and TRBJ1-3; D is undetermined. Germline V gives CDR1 MGHRA, CDR2 YSYEKL. The CDR3 is 14 residues long. V lost 0 bases and J lost 2, with 5 bases in between. CDR3 in amino acids: CASSQEGPGNTIYF. The CDR3 region has the DNA TGCGCCAGCAGCCAAGAAGGACCTGGAAACACCATATATTTT.

This clone has only a few counts. CDR3 sequence (DNA): TGTGCCAGCAGTTACGGGAGCAATCAGCCCCAGCATTTT. Residues: CASSYGSNQPQHF. The chain employs TRBV6-6 and TRBJ1-5, with no clear D. Looked up from germline, CDR1 is MNHNY and CDR2 is SVGAGI (reference sequence). Trimming shortened V by 2 bases and J by 1 base, and 3 bases separated the two germline ends. The CDR3 contains 13 residues.

CDR3 nucleotide sequence: TGTGCCAGCAGGGATCGGGACTACACAGATACGCAGTATTTT. Translating it yields CASRDRDYTDTQYF. The chain recombines TRBV28 with TRBJ2-3; 7 bases align to TRBD2. The length of the CDR3 is 14 residues. V shed 6 bases and J 2 bases; nucleotides not matched to a gene: 5. Germline V CDR1 and CDR2: MDHEN, SYDVKM.